The sequence of this TCR beta chain was determined in a study of cytomegalovirus exposure and HLA in healthy donors. Study-level results: Reports state that TCR beta sequences accurately predicted most subjects' HLA-A and HLA-B alleles.

Samples came from healthy bone marrow donors. From germline, CDR1 is SGHRS and CDR2 YFSETQ. CDR3 length: 14 amino acids. V shed 4 bases and J shed 8 bases, with 18 bases lying between them. Notes on this clone: Its antigen is still unknown.

The PCR contained 60 Vbeta and 13 Jbeta primers. TCRdb's copy holds only in-frame clones and misses some; the assay was immunoSEQ multiplex PCR. The profile shows roughly 200,000 clones, 80% of them singletons. The chain employs TRBV5-1 and TRBJ1-2; D possibly corresponds to TRBD1 (6 bases). Source material: PBMCs. The receptor comes from a man between 40 and 49 years old in good health and CMV-seronegative. The CDR3 region is CASSPTLGTLGYTF. The CDR3 DNA reads as TGCGCCAGCAGCCCGACGCTAGGGACACTCGGCTACACCTTC. Full variable domain (remainder filled in from reference TRBV5-1 and TRBJ1-2): KAGVTQTPRYLIKTRGQQVTLSCSPISGHRSVSWYQQTPGQGLQFLFEYFSETQRNKGNFPGRFSGRQFSNSRSEMNVSTLELGDSALYLCASSPTLGTLGYTFGSGTRLTVV.